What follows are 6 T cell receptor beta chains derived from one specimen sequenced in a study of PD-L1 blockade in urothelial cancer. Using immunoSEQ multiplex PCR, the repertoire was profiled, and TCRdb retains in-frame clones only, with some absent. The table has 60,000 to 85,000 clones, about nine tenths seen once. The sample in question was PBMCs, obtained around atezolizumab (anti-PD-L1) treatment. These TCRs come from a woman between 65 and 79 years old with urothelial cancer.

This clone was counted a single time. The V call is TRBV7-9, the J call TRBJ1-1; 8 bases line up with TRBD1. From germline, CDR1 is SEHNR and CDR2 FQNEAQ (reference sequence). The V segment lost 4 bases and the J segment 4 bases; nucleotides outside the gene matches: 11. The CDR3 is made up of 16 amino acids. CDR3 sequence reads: CASSYRTGRDSTEAFF. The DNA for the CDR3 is TGTGCCAGCAGCTACCGGACAGGGAGGGATTCCACTGAAGCTTTCTTT.

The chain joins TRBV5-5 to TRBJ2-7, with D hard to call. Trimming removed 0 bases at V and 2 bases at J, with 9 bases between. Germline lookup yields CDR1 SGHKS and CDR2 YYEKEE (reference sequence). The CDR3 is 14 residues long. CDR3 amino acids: CASSLENRAYEQYF. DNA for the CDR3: TGTGCCAGCAGCTTGGAGAACAGAGCCTACGAGCAGTACTTC. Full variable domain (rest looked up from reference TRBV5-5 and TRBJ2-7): DAGVTQSPTHLIKTRGQQVTLRCSPISGHKSVSWYQQVLGQGPQFIFQYYEKEERGRGNFPDRFSARQFPNYSSELNVNALLLGDSALYLCASSLENRAYEQYFGPGTRLTVT.

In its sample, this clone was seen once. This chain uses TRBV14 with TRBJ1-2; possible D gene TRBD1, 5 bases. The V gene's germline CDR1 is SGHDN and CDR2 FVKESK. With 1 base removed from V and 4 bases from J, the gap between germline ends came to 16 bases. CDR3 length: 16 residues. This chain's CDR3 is CASSQGTTRGSYGYTF. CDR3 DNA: TGTGCCAGCAGCCAAGGGACAACACGGGGGTCCTATGGCTACACCTTC.

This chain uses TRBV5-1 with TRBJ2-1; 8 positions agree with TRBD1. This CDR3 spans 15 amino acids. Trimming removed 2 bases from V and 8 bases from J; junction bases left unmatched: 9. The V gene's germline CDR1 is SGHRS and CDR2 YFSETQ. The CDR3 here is CASSFRQGSLDEQFF. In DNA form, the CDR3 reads TGCGCCAGCAGCTTTCGACAGGGGAGTTTGGATGAGCAGTTCTTC.

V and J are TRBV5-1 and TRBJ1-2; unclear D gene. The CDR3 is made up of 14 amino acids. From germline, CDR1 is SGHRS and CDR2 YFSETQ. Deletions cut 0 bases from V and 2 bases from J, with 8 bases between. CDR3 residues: CASSLGTGNYGYTF. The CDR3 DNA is TGCGCCAGCAGCTTGGGGACTGGAAACTATGGCTACACCTTC.

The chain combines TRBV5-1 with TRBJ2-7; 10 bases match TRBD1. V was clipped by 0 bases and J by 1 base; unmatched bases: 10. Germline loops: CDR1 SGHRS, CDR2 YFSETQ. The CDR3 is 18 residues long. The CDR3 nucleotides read TGCGCCAGCAGCTTGGGGGACAGGGGATGGGTGGTATCCTACGAGCAGTACTTC. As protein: CASSLGDRGWVVSYEQYF.